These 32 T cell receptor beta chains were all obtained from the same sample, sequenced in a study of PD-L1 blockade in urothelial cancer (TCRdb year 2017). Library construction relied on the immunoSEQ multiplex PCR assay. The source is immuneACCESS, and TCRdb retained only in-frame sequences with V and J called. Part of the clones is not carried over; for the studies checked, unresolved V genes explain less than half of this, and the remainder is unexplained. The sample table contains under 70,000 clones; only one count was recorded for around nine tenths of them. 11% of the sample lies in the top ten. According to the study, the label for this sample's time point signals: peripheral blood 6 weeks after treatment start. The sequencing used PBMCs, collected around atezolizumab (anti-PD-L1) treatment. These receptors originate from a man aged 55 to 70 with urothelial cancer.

The CDR3 DNA sequence: TGTGCCATCAGCCCTGGGACTAGCGGCTACAATGAGCAGTTCTTC. Its protein is CAISPGTSGYNEQFF. The chain employs TRBV10-3 and TRBJ2-1, with TRBD2 matching over 11 bases. J lost 3 bases, V lost 6 bases, and 4 bases had no gene match. This CDR3 is built from 15 residues. Germline V gene sequence: CDR1 ENHRY, CDR2 SYGVKD.

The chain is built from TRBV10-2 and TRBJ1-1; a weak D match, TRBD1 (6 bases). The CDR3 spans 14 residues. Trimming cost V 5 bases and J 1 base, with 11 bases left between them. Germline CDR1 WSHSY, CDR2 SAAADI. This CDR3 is CASSLGQRNTEAFF. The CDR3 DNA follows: TGCGCCAGCAGTTTGGGACAACGGAACACTGAAGCTTTCTTT.

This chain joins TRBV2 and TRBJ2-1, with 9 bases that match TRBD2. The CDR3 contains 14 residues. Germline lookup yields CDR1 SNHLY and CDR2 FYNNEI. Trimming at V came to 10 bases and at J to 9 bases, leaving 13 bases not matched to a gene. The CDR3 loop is CATAGGSGGGEQFF. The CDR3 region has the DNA TGTGCCACCGCCGGGGGTAGCGGGGGAGGTGAGCAGTTCTTC. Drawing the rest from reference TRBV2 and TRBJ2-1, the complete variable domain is EPEVTQTPSHQVTQMGQEVILRCVPISNHLYFYWYRQILGQKVEFLVSFYNNEISEKSEIFDDQFSVERPDGSNFTLKIRSTKLEDSAMYFCATAGGSGGGEQFFGPGTRLTVL.

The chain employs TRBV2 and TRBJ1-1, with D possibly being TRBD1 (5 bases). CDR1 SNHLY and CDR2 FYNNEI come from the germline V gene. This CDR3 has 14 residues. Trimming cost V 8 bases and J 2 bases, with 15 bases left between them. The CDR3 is CASGKTDINTEAFF. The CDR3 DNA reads TGTGCCAGCGGCAAGACAGATATCAACACTGAAGCTTTCTTT.

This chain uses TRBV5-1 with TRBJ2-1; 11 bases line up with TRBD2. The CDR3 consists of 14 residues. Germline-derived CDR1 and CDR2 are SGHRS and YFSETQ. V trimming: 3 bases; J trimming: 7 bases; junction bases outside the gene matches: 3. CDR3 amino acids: CASSSLAGGNEQFF. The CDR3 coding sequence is TGCGCCAGCAGCTCATTAGCGGGGGGGAATGAGCAGTTCTTC.

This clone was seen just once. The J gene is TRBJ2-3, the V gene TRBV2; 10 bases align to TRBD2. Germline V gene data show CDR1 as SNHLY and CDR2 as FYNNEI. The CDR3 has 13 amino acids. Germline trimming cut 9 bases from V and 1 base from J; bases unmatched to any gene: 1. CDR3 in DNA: TGTGCCAGTCTAGCGGGGGGCACAGATACGCAGTATTTT. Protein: CASLAGGTDTQYF.

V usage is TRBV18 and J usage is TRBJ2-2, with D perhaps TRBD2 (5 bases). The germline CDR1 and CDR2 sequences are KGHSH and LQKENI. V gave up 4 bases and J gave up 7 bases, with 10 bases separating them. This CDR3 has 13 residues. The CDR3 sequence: CASSQLDLGELFF. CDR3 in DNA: TGTGCCAGCTCACAACTAGACCTCGGGGAGCTGTTTTTT.

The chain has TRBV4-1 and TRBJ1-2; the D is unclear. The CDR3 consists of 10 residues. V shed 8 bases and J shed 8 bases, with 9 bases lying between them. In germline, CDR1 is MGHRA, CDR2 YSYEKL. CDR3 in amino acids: CASGLPGYTF. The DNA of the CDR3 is TGCGCCAGCGGACTCCCCGGCTACACCTTC.

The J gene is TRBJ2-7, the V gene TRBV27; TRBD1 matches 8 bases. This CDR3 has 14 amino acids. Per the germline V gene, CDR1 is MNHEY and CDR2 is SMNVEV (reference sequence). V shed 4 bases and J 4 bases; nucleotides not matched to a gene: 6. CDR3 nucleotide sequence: TGTGCCAGCAGTTCCGACAGGGGTCTTTACGAGCAGTACTTC. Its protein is CASSSDRGLYEQYF.

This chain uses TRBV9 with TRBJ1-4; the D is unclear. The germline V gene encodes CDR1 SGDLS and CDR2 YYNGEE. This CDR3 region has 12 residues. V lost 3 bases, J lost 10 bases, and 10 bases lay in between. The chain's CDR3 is CASSATERKLFF. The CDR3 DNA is TGTGCCAGCAGCGCGACTGAGCGAAAACTGTTTTTT.

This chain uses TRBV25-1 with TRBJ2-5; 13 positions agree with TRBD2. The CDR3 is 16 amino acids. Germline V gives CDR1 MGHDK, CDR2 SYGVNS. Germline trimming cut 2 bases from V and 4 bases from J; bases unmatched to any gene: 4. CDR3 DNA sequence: TGTGCCAGCAGTGAAGGACTAGCGGGAGTCGGAGAGACCCAGTACTTC. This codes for CASSEGLAGVGETQYF.

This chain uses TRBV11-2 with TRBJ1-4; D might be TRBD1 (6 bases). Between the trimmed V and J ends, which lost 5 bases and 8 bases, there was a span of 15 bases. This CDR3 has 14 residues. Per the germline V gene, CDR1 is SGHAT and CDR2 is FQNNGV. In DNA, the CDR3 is TGTGCCAGCAGCAATTGGGGGCATCAAGAAAAACTGTTTTTT. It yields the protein CASSNWGHQEKLFF.

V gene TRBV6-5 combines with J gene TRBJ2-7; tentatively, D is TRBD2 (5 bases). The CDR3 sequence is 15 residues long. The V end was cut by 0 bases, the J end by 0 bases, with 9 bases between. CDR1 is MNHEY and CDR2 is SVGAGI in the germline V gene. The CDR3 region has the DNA TGTGCCAGCAGTTACTCCTCCCGGGGCTCCTACGAGCAGTACTTC. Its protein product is CASSYSSRGSYEQYF.

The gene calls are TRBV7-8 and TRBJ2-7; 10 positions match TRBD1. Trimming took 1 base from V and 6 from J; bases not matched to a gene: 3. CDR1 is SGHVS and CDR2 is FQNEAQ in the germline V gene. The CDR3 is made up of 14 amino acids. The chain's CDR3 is CASSLGQGAGEQYF. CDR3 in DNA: TGTGCCAGCAGCTTAGGACAGGGGGCGGGCGAGCAGTACTTC.

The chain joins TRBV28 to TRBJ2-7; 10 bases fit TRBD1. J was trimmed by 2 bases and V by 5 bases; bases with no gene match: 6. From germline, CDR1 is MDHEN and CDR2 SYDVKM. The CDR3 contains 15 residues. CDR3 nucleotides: TGTGCCAGCAGTCTAACCGGGACAGGGGCCTACGAGCAGTACTTC. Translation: CASSLTGTGAYEQYF.

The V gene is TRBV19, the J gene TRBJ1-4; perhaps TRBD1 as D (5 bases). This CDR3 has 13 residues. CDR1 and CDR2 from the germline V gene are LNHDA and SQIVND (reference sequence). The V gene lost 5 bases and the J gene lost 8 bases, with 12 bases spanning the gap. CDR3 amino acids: CASSPTGSEKLFF. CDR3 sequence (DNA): TGTGCCAGTAGTCCCACAGGTTCCGAAAAACTGTTTTTT.

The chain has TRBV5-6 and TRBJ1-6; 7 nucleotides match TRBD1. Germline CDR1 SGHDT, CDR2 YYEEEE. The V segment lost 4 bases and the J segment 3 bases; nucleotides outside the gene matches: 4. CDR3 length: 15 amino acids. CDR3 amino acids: CASSPGQFYNSPLHF. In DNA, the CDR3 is TGTGCCAGCAGCCCGGGACAGTTCTATAATTCACCCCTCCACTTT.

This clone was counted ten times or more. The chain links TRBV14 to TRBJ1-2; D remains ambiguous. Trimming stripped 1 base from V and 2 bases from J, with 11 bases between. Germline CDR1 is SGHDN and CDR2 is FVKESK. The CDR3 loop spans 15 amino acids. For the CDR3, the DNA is TGTGCCAGCAGCCAAGGCCAGACACGCAACTATGGCTACACCTTC. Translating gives CASSQGQTRNYGYTF.

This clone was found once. The CDR3 loop is CASGGGATNTGELFF. DNA for the CDR3: TGTGCCAGCGGCGGGGGAGCGACCAACACCGGGGAGCTGTTTTTT. The gene calls are TRBV7-9 and TRBJ2-2, with 7 bases aligning to TRBD2. The CDR3 extends over 15 amino acids. Germline assignment: CDR1 SEHNR and CDR2 FQNEAQ (reference sequence). Trimming took 8 bases from V and 2 from J; bases not matched to a gene: 8.

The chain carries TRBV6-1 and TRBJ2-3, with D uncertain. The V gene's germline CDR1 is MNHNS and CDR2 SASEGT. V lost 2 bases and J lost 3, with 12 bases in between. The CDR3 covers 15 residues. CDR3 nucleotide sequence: TGTGCCAGCAGTGAACTGGCCCCCGGGACAGATACGCAGTATTTT. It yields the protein CASSELAPGTDTQYF.

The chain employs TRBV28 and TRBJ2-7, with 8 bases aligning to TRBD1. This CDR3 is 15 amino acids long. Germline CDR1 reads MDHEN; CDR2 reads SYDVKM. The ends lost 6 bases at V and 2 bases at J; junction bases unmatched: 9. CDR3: CASRGDRQGPYEQYF. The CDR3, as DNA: TGTGCCAGCAGGGGGGACAGACAGGGGCCCTACGAGCAGTACTTC.

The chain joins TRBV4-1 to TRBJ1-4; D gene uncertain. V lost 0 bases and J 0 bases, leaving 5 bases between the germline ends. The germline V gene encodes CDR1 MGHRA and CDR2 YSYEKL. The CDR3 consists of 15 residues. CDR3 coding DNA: TGCGCCAGCAGCCAAGATGGAGCAACTAATGAAAAACTGTTTTTT. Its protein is CASSQDGATNEKLFF.

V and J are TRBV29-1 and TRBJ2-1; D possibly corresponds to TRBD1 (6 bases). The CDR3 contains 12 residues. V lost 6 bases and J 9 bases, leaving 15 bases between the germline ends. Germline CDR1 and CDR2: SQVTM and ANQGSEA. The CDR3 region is CSVAGTISEQFF. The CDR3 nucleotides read TGCAGCGTCGCCGGGACAATCAGTGAGCAGTTCTTC.

In DNA, the CDR3 is TGTGCCAGCAGGCAGGACACAGATACGCAGTATTTT. Translated, it gives CASRQDTDTQYF. The chain recombines TRBV7-2 with TRBJ2-3; D not certain. Germline CDR1 SGHTA, CDR2 FQGNSA. V was pared by 6 bases and J by 2 bases, with 6 bases between. This CDR3 is built from 12 residues.

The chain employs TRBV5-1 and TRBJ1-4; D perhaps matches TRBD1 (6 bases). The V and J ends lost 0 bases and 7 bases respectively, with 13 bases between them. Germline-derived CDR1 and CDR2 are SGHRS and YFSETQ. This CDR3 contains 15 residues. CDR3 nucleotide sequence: TGCGCCAGCAGCTTGGCCGGGGGGCAGGGTGAAAAACTGTTTTTT. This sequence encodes CASSLAGGQGEKLFF.

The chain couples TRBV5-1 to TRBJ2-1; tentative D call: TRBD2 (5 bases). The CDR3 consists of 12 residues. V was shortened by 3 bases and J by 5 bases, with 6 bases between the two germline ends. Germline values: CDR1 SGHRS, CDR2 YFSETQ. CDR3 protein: CASSWRDNEQFF. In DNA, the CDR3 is TGCGCCAGCAGCTGGCGGGACAATGAGCAGTTCTTC.

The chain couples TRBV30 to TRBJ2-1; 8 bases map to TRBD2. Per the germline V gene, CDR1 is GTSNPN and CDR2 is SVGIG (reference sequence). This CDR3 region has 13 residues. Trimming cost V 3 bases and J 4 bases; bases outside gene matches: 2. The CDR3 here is CAWSGGAYNEQFF. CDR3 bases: TGTGCCTGGAGCGGGGGGGCTTACAATGAGCAGTTCTTC.

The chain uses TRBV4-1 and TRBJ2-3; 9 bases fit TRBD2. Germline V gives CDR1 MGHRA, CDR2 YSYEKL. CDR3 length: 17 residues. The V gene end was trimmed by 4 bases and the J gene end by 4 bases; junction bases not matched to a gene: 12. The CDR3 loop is CASSRPPLAGSADTQYF. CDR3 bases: TGCGCCAGCAGCCGCCCCCCTCTAGCGGGGTCGGCAGATACGCAGTATTTT.

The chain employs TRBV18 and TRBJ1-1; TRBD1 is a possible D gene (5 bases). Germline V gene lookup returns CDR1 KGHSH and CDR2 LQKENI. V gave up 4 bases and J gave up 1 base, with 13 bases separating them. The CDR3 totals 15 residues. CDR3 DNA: TGTGCCAGCTCACTCAGCACAGGAGAGAACACTGAAGCTTTCTTT. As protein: CASSLSTGENTEAFF.

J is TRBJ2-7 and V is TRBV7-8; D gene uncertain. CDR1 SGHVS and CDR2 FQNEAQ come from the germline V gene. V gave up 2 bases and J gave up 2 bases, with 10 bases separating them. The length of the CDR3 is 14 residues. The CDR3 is CASSLLGRTYEQYF. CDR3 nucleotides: TGTGCCAGCAGCTTATTGGGCAGGACCTACGAGCAGTACTTC.

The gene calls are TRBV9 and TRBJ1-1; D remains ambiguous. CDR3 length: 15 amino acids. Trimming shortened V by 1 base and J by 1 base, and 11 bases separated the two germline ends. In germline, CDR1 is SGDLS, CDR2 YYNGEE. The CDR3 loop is CASSVKAVGNTEAFF. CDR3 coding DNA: TGTGCCAGCAGCGTAAAAGCGGTAGGGAACACTGAAGCTTTCTTT.

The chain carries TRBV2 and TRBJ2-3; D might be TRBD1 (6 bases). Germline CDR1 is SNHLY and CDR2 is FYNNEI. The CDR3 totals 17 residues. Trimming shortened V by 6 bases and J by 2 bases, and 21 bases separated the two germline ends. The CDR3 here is CASRDLGALKPTDTQYF. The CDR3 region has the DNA TGTGCCAGCAGGGATCTGGGGGCACTTAAACCCACAGATACGCAGTATTTT.